These T cell receptor beta chains were read from a single sample in a study of cytomegalovirus exposure and HLA in healthy donors. Generated by immunoSEQ multiplex PCR, the TCRdb table keeps only in-frame clones and is missing some. Of 140,000 to 150,000 clones in the sample, around 79% were seen once. Sequencing input: PBMCs. Receptors were obtained from a woman aged 40 to 55 in good health and CMV-seropositive. The CDR3 runs from the conserved cysteine through the conserved F or W. A D gene is named only where the DNA matches it firmly. A clone size is listed for some rows: how often the clone was seen (once, few, many), or a class if it is expanded.

>-|TRBV5-6|TRBD1|TRBJ2-4
CASSLRTGGSLAKNIQYF
TGTGCCAGCAGCCTCCGGACAGGGGGATCGTTAGCCAAAAACATTCAGTACTTC
>-|TRBV7-2|TRBD2|TRBJ2-3
CASSPLIAGGPDTQYF
TGTGCCAGCAGCCCCCTAATAGCGGGGGGGCCAGATACGCAGTATTTT
>once|TRBV9|TRBD1|TRBJ2-2
CASSAGQGWAGELFF
TGTGCCAGCAGCGCCGGACAGGGTTGGGCCGGGGAGCTGTTTTTT
>-|TRBV15|TRBD1|TRBJ2-7
CATSRTTGGPYEQYF
TGTGCCACCAGCAGAACCACAGGGGGCCCCTACGAGCAGTACTTC
>-|TRBV7-2|TRBD2|TRBJ2-1
CASSLLAGGQSEQFF
TGTGCCAGCAGCTTGCTAGCGGGGGGGCAAAGTGAGCAGTTCTTC
>-|TRBV2|TRBD1|TRBJ2-1
CASKNGIGQGGDEQFF
TGTGCCAGCAAGAACGGGATCGGACAGGGGGGCGATGAGCAGTTCTTC
>-|TRBV5-4|-|TRBJ1-1
CASSLDGNQDTEAFF
TGTGCCAGCAGCCTTGACGGGAATCAAGACACTGAAGCTTTCTTT
>-|TRBV5-1|TRBD2|TRBJ2-1
CASSATSGSYNEQFF
TGCGCCAGCAGCGCTACTAGCGGATCCTACAATGAGCAGTTCTTC
>-|TRBV21-1|-|TRBJ1-2
CASSVRKDRGRGYTF
TGTGCCAGCAGCGTTCGGAAGGACAGGGGCCGAGGCTACACCTTC
>-|TRBV28|TRBD2|TRBJ2-1
CASSPLGAGIVNEQFF
TGTGCCAGCAGTCCCCTAGGAGCGGGGATTGTCAATGAGCAGTTCTTC
>-|TRBV25-1|TRBD1|TRBJ1-3
CASSEYYGTGSNGNTIYF
TGTGCCAGCAGTGAATATTACGGGACAGGGTCTAATGGAAACACCATATATTTT
>-|TRBV29-1|-|TRBJ1-5
CSVEDRYSYSNQPQHF
TGCAGCGTTGAAGATCGATATAGTTATAGCAATCAGCCCCAGCATTTT
>-|TRBV2|TRBD2|TRBJ2-5
CASSGLAGSQETQYF
TGTGCCAGCAGTGGGCTAGCGGGGAGCCAAGAGACCCAGTACTTC
>-|TRBV19|-|TRBJ2-7
CASTPAVNGFYEQYF
TGTGCCAGTACCCCGGCTGTCAACGGGTTTTACGAGCAGTACTTC
>-|TRBV10-2|-|TRBJ1-3
CATRGSPDWPASGNTIYF
TGCGCCACGAGGGGGTCCCCCGACTGGCCGGCATCTGGAAACACCATATATTTT
>few|TRBV6-1|-|TRBJ1-2
CASSARGAGIYGYTF
TGTGCCAGCAGCGCCCGAGGAGCGGGAATCTATGGCTACACCTTC
>-|TRBV11-2|TRBD2|TRBJ2-1
CASSLELAGLYNEQFF
TGTGCCAGCAGCTTAGAACTAGCGGGGTTGTACAATGAGCAGTTCTTC
>-|TRBV7-9|-|TRBJ1-2
CSSALPTSQVLYGYTF
TGTTCCAGCGCCCTCCCAACGTCACAGGTGCTCTATGGCTACACCTTC
>-|TRBV28|-|TRBJ1-5
CASSLIGNQPQHF
TGTGCCAGCAGTTTAATAGGCAATCAGCCCCAGCATTTT
>-|TRBV19|TRBD1|TRBJ1-6
CASRGTGEINSPLHF
TGTGCCAGTAGAGGAACAGGGGAAATTAATTCACCCCTCCACTTT
>once|TRBV29-1|TRBD2|TRBJ2-1
CSVDDSGGAGEQFF
TGCAGCGTTGATGATAGCGGGGGGGCAGGGGAGCAGTTCTTC
>few|TRBV19|TRBD2|TRBJ2-7
CASRGEGWGEQYF
TGTGCCAGTAGGGGGGAGGGTTGGGGCGAGCAGTACTTC
>-|TRBV9|-|TRBJ2-2
CASSVWGVDTGELFF
TGTGCCAGCAGCGTATGGGGGGTCGACACCGGGGAGCTGTTTTTT
>-|TRBV7-9|-|TRBJ1-1
CASSPGFIEAFF
TGTGCCAGCAGCCCGGGATTTATTGAAGCTTTCTTT
>-|TRBV11-3|-|TRBJ1-1
CASSAARDKDMNTEAFF
TGTGCCAGCAGCGCCGCCCGGGACAAAGATATGAACACTGAAGCTTTCTTT
>-|TRBV7-2|-|TRBJ2-3
CASSKASRGGGADTQYF
TGTGCCAGCAGCAAGGCCTCCCGAGGAGGGGGCGCAGATACGCAGTATTTT
>once|TRBV2|TRBD1|TRBJ1-5
CASRTTGTGGQPQHF
TGTGCCAGCAGGACGACCGGGACAGGGGGTCAGCCCCAGCATTTT
>-|TRBV5-6|TRBD1|TRBJ1-5
CASSLGQGQGQPQHF
TGTGCCAGCAGCTTGGGACAGGGGCAGGGTCAGCCCCAGCATTTT
>-|TRBV10-2|TRBD2|TRBJ2-3
CASSDGLAADTQYF
TGCGCCAGCAGTGATGGACTAGCAGCAGATACGCAGTATTTT
>-|TRBV6-6|-|TRBJ1-5
CASTLQLNGPQHF
TGTGCCAGCACCCTCCAGTTAAATGGGCCCCAGCATTTT
>-|TRBV28|-|TRBJ2-2
CASSSPGFTGELFF
TGTGCCAGCAGTTCCCCCGGGTTCACCGGGGAGCTGTTTTTT
>once|TRBV30|-|TRBJ1-4
CAWTVRMKAELFF
TGTGCCTGGACGGTCAGGATGAAAGCGGAACTGTTTTTT
>few|TRBV23-1|-|TRBJ2-7
CASSHPEDWLNSYEQYF
TGCGCCAGCAGTCACCCCGAGGACTGGCTCAACTCCTACGAGCAGTACTTC
>-|TRBV5-4|-|TRBJ2-7
CASSFLGAGGLAYEQYF
TGTGCCAGCAGCTTCCTTGGCGCCGGGGGTCTGGCCTACGAGCAGTACTTC
>-|TRBV19|-|TRBJ1-2
CASSILLRGTYGYTF
TGTGCCAGTAGTATTCTTCTCCGGGGAACCTATGGCTACACCTTC
>few|TRBV6-1|TRBD1|TRBJ1-6
CASSASQGVAPLHF
TGTGCCAGCAGTGCGTCTCAGGGGGTGGCACCCCTCCACTTT
>-|TRBV5-6|-|TRBJ2-5
CASSSRDLETQYF
TGTGCCAGCAGCTCCAGGGACTTGGAGACCCAGTACTTC
>-|TRBV7-9|-|TRBJ2-7
CSSSDNGIVHEQYF
TGTTCCAGCAGCGACAACGGTATAGTCCACGAGCAGTACTTC
>-|TRBV7-9|-|TRBJ2-2
CASSLGLGEHTGELFF
TGTGCCAGCAGCTTAGGTCTGGGAGAGCACACCGGGGAGCTGTTTTTT
>-|TRBV6-5|-|TRBJ1-1
CASTRAVDTLAFF
TGTGCCAGCACCCGAGCGGTTGACACTTTAGCTTTCTTT
>-|TRBV2|TRBD2|TRBJ2-1
CASSPRTSVVEQFF
TGTGCCAGCAGTCCAAGGACTAGCGTAGTTGAGCAGTTCTTC
>-|TRBV6-1|TRBD2|TRBJ2-5
CASSEGRGRETQYF
TGTGCCAGCAGTGAGGGGCGGGGGAGGGAGACCCAGTACTTC
>few|TRBV5-1|-|TRBJ1-2
CASSFVSGANYGYTF
TGCGCCAGCAGCTTCGTGTCGGGGGCTAACTATGGCTACACCTTC
>few|TRBV10-3|TRBD1|TRBJ1-1
CAISASGQGTTEAFF
TGTGCCATCAGTGCATCGGGACAGGGGACCACTGAAGCTTTCTTT
>-|TRBV25-1|TRBD2|TRBJ2-5
CASGGLAGGRGTQYF
TGTGCCAGCGGGGGACTAGCGGGGGGCCGCGGGACCCAGTACTTC
>-|TRBV6-6|-|TRBJ1-3
CASSRHSGNTIYF
TGTGCCAGCAGCCGACACTCTGGAAACACCATATATTTT
>-|TRBV7-6|TRBD1|TRBJ1-3
CASISGTASGNTIYF
TGTGCCAGTATCTCTGGGACAGCCTCTGGAAACACCATATATTTT
>-|TRBV9|-|TRBJ1-6
CASSVDGQGYSPLHF
TGTGCCAGCAGCGTAGACGGGCAGGGGTATTCACCCCTCCACTTT
>few|TRBV19|TRBD1|TRBJ1-5
CASSTPSSGTEDNQPQHF
TGTGCCAGTAGTACCCCGTCCTCAGGGACAGAAGACAATCAGCCCCAGCATTTT
>few|TRBV5-1|TRBD1|TRBJ2-3
CASSSRGPTTDTQYF
TGCGCCAGCAGTTCGAGGGGGCCCACAACAGATACGCAGTATTTT
>-|TRBV5-1|-|TRBJ2-5
CASSWTGQQETQYF
TGCGCCAGCAGCTGGACCGGACAGCAAGAGACCCAGTACTTC
>-|TRBV29-1|-|TRBJ1-6
CSLNRVWNSPLHF
TGCAGCTTAAACAGGGTCTGGAATTCACCCCTCCACTTT
>-|TRBV30|TRBD1|TRBJ1-2
CARDRQDYGYTF
TGTGCCAGGGACAGGCAAGACTATGGCTACACCTTC
>-|TRBV28|TRBD1|TRBJ1-2
CASRTGFGGYTF
TGTGCCAGCAGGACAGGGTTCGGGGGCTACACCTTC